Described below is a single T cell receptor (beta chain) sequence and its context. What it recognizes is unknown. The sample originates from a study of Ad26.COV2.S vaccination and SARS-CoV-2 variants. Study-wide results and caveats: Similar non-spike TCR breadth was observed in recipients of vaccine and of placebo. Total T cell responses were possibly underestimated by TCR breadth and depth analyses. Higher spike-specific TCR breadth was found in vaccine recipients than in placebo recipients.

The CDR3 contains 17 residues. Trimming took off 1 base at V and 0 bases at J, with 13 bases between the two ends. CDR1 LGHNT and CDR2 FRNRAP come from the germline V gene. TCRdb keeps only in-frame clones here, not all; method: immunoSEQ multiplex PCR. In the table there are 120,000 to 150,000 clones, roughly 89% of which are singletons. This sequence was found in a human donor who had recovered from COVID-19. This chain joins TRBV12-5 and TRBJ2-1; tentative D call: TRBD1 (5 bases). Sample: peripheral blood, taken after recovery from COVID-19. CDR3 nucleotide sequence: TGTGCTAGTGGTTTGGGACCTCCAGGGTACTCCTACAATGAGCAGTTCTTC. It encodes CASGLGPPGYSYNEQFF.